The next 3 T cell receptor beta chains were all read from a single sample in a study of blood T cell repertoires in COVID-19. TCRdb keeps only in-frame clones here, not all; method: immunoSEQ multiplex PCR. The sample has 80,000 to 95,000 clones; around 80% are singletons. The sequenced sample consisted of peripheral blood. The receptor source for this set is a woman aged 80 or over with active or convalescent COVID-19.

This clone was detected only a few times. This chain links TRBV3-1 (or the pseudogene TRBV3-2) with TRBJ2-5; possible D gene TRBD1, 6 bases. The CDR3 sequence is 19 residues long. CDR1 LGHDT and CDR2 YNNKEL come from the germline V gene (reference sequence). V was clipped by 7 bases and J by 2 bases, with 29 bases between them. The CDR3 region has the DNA TGTGCCAGCAACCTCAATGACAGGAGCGGCTTGCCCGGGCAAGAGACCCAGTACTTC. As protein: CASNLNDRSGLPGQETQYF.

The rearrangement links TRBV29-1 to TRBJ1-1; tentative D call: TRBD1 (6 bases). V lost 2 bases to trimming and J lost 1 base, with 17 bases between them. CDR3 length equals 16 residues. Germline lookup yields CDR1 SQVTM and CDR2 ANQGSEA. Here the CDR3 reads CSVEMYQGLRNTEAFF. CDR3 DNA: TGCAGCGTTGAAATGTACCAGGGGCTTAGGAACACTGAAGCTTTCTTT.

CDR3 region: CASSVVPDRASIGYTF. The CDR3 DNA follows: TGTGCCAGCAGCGTAGTACCCGACAGGGCGTCTATTGGCTACACCTTC. V is TRBV9 and J is TRBJ1-2, with 7 bases that match TRBD1. The CDR3 has 16 residues. Germline V gene data show CDR1 as SGDLS and CDR2 as YYNGEE. V dropped 0 bases and J dropped 7; count of bases not matched to a gene: 12.